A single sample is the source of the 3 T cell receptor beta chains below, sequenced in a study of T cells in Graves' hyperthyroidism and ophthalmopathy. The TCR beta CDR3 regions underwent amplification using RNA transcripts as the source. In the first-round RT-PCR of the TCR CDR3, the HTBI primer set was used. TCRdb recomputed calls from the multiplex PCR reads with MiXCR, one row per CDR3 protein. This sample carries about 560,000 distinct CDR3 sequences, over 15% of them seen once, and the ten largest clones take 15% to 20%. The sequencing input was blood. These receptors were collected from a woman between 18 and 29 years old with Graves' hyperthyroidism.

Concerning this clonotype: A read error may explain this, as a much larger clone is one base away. CDR3 DNA sequence: TGTGCCAGCAGACCGGTAGCGAACACTGAAGCTTTCTTT. Residues: CASRPVANTEAFF. The genes are TRBV12-3 or TRBV12-4 and TRBJ1-1; D gene ambiguous. The CDR3 has 13 amino acids. Trimming removed 6 bases from V and 1 base from J, with 9 bases in between.

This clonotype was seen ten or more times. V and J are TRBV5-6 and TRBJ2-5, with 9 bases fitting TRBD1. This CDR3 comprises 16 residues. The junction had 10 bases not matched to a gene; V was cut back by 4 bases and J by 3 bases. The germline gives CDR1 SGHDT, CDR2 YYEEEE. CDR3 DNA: TGTGCCAGCAGCGGAACAGGGGGCCCTCGGAAAGAGACCCAGTACTTC. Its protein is CASSGTGGPRKETQYF.

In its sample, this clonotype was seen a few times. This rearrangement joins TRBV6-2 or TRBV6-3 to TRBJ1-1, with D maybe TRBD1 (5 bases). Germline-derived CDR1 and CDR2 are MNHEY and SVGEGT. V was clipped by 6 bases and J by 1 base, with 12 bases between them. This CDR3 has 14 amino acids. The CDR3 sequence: CASRVDSWNTEAFF. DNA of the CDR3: TGTGCCAGCAGGGTCGACAGTTGGAACACTGAAGCTTTCTTT.